This TCR beta chain was observed in a study of shared clonotypes between healthy human individuals. About the research overall: Each donor's CD4 naive and CD4 memory cells filled three plates apiece, CD8 naive two, and CD8 memory one.

Here immunoSEQ multiplex PCR was the method, and the copy in TCRdb shows in-frame clones only, minus some. The sample comprises about 750,000 clones, about 92% of which are singletons, and approximately 25% rests with the top ten. CD8 cells regarded as naive lacked CD45RO, were positively chosen for CCR7, and omitted terminally differentiated effector memory CD45RA+ cells. Input material: naive CD8+ T cells sorted from blood. This TCR was recovered from a man in his thirties or forties in good health.

CDR3 in amino acids: CASTLLTGGDEKLFF. DNA of the CDR3: TGTGCCAGCACCCTTCTGACAGGAGGGGATGAAAAACTGTTTTTT. J is TRBJ1-4 and V is TRBV28; D is possibly TRBD1 (6 bases). The CDR3 totals 15 residues. Trimming shortened V by 7 bases and J by 6 bases, and 18 bases separated the two germline ends. Germline CDR1 is MDHEN and CDR2 is SYDVKM.